This TCR beta chain originates from a study of control samples from healthy donors and cancer patients. Germline V gene data show CDR1 as MDHEN and CDR2 as SYDVKM. The CDR3 length is 14 residues. V was pared by 3 bases and J by 1 base, with 9 bases between. This clone has a single count. Assay: immunoSEQ multiplex PCR; the TCRdb copy retains only in-frame clones and omits some. Here the sample spans 70,000 or so clones, more than 80% being singletons. The sample consisted of blood. The TCR sequence derives from a man aged 45-65 years in good health. The rearrangement uses TRBV28 and TRBJ1-1; D perhaps matches TRBD1 (5 bases). CDR3 in DNA: TGTGCCAGCAGTTTTGGGGGGACGAACACTGAAGCTTTCTTT. Translating gives CASSFGGTNTEAFF.